The sequence of this T cell receptor beta chain was determined in a study of early stage breast cancer tumors. Study-wide context: Around 9.6-fold was the mean read coverage per sample. Overall study findings and caveats: In most of the 16 patients, blood comparison separated tumor from normal breast.

Germline CDR1 ENHRY, CDR2 SYGVKD. The CDR3 extends over 16 amino acids. V was clipped by 0 bases and J by 4 bases; unmatched bases: 6. About this clone: Its antigen is unidentified.

Clones were read by immunoSEQ multiplex PCR, and TCRdb kept only the in-frame ones, dropping some. The sample has about 6,000 clones; over 65% are singletons. Input material: normal breast tissue next to the tumor. The receptor comes from a person aged 65 to 85 with breast cancer. The V and J genes are TRBV10-3 and TRBJ2-1, with 7 bases that match TRBD2. The CDR3 DNA is TGTGCCATCAGTGAGTCGATGGCGGGAGAGTACAATGAGCAGTTCTTC. Amino acid sequence: CAISESMAGEYNEQFF.